This TCR beta chain was recovered during a study of Ad26.COV2.S vaccination and SARS-CoV-2 variants. On the study more broadly: The authors gave Ad26.COV2.S intramuscularly, either once or twice 56 days apart.

Treatment in this sample: around 19 received Ad26.COV2.S at low or high dose, single or two shots; roughly five received placebo; per-sample allocation not given. Following the first vaccine or placebo injection, samples were taken on day 63. A Boston donor was an adult aged 18-55 years. The CDR3 sequence is 14 residues long. Losses at the gene ends were 3 bases for V and 4 bases for J; bases not matched to a gene: 3. CDR1 LGHDT and CDR2 YNNKEL come from the germline V gene (reference sequence). The study, taken as a whole, reports: There was a possibility that the TCR breadth and depth analyses underestimated total T cell responses.

Profiled with immunoSEQ multiplex PCR; TCRdb holds only in-frame clones, not every one. The sample shows under 500,000 clones, roughly 90% of them seen only once. With regard to this clone: No antigen is known for it.

Sequencing was performed on peripheral blood, taken in a trial of Ad26.COV2.S vaccine versus placebo. The TCR sequence derives from a person aged 18-65 years who received the Ad26.COV2.S COVID-19 vaccine or a placebo. The rearrangement uses TRBV3-1 (or the pseudogene TRBV3-2) and TRBJ1-5, with TRBD1 matching 7 bases. The CDR3: CASSQQQGNQPQHF. In nucleotides, the CDR3 is TGTGCCAGCAGCCAGCAACAGGGGAATCAGCCCCAGCATTTT.